The TCR beta chain described here comes from a study of Graves' ophthalmopathy and Graves' hyperthyroidism. RNA transcripts served as template for amplifying TCR beta CDR3 sequences. First-round RT-PCR relied on HTBI primers, and a second-round multiplex PCR came next. TCRdb independently ran MiXCR on the multiplex PCR reads; one entry per CDR3 protein. This sample has about 740,000 distinct CDR3 sequences, with 40% found just once. Symptoms, serum thyroxine and TRAb, thyroid ultrasound, and orbital computed tomography formed the diagnostic basis. A volume of 8.5 to 10 ml of fresh peripheral blood supplied the PBMCs. Germline trimming cut 5 bases from V and 0 bases from J; bases unmatched to any gene: 5. CDR1 is LNHDA, CDR2 SQIVND, per germline (reference sequence). The length of the CDR3 is 16 residues. Study-wide results and limits: Blood samples also showed most expanded thyroid clonotypes exceeding 0.001 frequency.

At least ten counts were recorded for this clonotype. The antigen is undetermined. The chain couples TRBV19 to TRBJ1-5, with 9 positions matching TRBD1. The TCR originated in an adult man with Graves' ophthalmopathy. Sequenced: peripheral blood. CDR3 residues: CASSSTGGFSNQPQHF. The CDR3 nucleotides are TGTGCCAGTAGTTCGACAGGGGGGTTTAGCAATCAGCCCCAGCATTTT.